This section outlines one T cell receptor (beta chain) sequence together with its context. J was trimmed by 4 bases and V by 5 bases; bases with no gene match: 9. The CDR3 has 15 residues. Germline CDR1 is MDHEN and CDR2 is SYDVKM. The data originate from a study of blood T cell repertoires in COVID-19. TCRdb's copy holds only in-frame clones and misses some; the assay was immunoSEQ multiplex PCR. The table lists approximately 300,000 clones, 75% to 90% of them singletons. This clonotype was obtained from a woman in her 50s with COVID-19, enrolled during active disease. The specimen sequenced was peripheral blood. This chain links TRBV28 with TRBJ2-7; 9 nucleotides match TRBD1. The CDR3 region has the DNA TGTGCCAGCAGTCCACCGGGACAGGGTAGTTACGAGCAGTACTTC. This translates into CASSPPGQGSYEQYF.